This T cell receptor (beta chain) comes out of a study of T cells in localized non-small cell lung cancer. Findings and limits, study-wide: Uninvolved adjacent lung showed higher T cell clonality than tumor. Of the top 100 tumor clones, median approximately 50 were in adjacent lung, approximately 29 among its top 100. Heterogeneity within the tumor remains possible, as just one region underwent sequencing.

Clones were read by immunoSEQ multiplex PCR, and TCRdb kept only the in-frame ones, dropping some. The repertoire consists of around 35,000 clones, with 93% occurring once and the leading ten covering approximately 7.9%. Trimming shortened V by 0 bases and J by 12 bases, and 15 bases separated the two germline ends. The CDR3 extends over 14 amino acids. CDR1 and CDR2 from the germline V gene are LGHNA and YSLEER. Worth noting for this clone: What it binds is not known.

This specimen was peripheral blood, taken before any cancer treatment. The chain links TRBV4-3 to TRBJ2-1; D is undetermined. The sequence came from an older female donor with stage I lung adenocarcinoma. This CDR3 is CASSQDGPSPWQFF. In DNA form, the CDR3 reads TGCGCCAGCAGCCAAGACGGCCCGAGTCCGTGGCAGTTCTTC.